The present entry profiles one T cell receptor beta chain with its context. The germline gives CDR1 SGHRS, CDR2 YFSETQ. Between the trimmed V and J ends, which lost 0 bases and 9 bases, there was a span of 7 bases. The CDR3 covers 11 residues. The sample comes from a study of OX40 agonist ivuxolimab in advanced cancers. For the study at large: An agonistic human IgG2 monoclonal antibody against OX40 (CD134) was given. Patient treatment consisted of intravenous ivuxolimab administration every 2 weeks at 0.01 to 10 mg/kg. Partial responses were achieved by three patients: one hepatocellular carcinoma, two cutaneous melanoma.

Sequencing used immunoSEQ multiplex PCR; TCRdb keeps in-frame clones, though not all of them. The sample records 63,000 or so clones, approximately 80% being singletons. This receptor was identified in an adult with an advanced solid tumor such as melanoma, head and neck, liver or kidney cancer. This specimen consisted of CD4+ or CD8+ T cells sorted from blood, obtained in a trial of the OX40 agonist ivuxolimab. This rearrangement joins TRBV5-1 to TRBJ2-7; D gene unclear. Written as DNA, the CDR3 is TGCGCCAGCAGCTTGGACGACGGGCAGTACTTC. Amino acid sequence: CASSLDDGQYF.